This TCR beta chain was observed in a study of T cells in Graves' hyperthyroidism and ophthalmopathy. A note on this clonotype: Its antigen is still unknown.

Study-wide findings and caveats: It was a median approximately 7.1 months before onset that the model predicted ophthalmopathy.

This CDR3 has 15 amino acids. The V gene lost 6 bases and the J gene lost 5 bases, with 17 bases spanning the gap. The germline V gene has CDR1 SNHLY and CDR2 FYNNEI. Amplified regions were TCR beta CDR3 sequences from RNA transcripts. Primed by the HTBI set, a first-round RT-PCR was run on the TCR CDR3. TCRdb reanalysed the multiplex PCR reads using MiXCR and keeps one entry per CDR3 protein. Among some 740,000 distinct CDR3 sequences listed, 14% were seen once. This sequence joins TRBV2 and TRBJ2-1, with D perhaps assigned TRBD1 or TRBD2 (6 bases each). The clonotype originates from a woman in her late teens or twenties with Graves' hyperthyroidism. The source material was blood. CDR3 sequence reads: CASRRGAGLNNEQFF. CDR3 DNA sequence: TGTGCCAGCAGGAGGGGGGCAGGATTGAACAATGAGCAGTTCTTC.